This T cell receptor (beta chain) was sequenced in a study of shared clonotypes between healthy human individuals. Using immunoSEQ multiplex PCR, the repertoire was profiled, and TCRdb retains in-frame clones only, with some absent. In the table there are around 2.5 million clones, 80% to 95% of which are singletons. Looked up from germline, CDR1 is MNHEY and CDR2 is SVGAGI. The ends lost 6 bases at V and 4 bases at J; junction bases unmatched: 5. The CDR3 totals 14 residues. Study-level points and caveats: A generally larger estimated richness was seen in naive subsets than in memory subsets.

None of the donors, who were healthy HIV-negative adults, had recently had acute infections or vaccinations. A word on this clone: Its specificity is not known.

Material: naive CD4+ T cells from PBMCs. The subset is: CD45RA+ positively selected. The genes are TRBV6-5 and TRBJ1-1, with TRBD1 matching over 10 bases. The TCR originated in a man aged 18-30 years in good health. Some clones in this sample may be carry-over from other donors' samples. DNA for the CDR3: TGTGCCAGCAGCCGACAGGGGGCGATCACTGAAGCTTTCTTT. It is translated as CASSRQGAITEAFF.